This TCR beta chain was observed in a study of radiation and T cells in renal cell carcinoma. On the study more broadly: Nephrectomy followed 15 Gy stereotactic body radiation by 4 weeks. General study points: In blood, top tumor clones expanded by 2 weeks, shrinking by 4. Without pretreatment biopsies, baseline tumor clonotype presence was undetermined.

Time point in this sample: blood 2 weeks post-SBRT. Noted treatment: 15 Gy SBRT to primary tumor, nephrectomy 4 weeks later. Radiation-treated patients gave blood at baseline, week 2 and week 4. As for this clone: The antigen is undetermined.

CDR1 and CDR2 from the germline V gene are LNHDA and SQIVND (reference sequence). The CDR3 consists of 14 residues. V lost 3 bases, J lost 2 bases, and 10 bases lay in between. The protocol was immunoSEQ multiplex PCR, while the TCRdb copy is restricted to in-frame clones and leaves out a portion. The sample lists under 150,000 clones; around four fifths were seen once. The origin of this receptor is a woman aged 60 to 75 with renal cell carcinoma. Here the sequenced sample was blood, taken from a patient whose treatment included radiotherapy and nephrectomy. This chain joins TRBV19 and TRBJ1-2, with D uncertain. DNA for the CDR3: TGTGCCAGTAGTATCGGAGCCATAAACTATGGCTACACCTTC. Residues: CASSIGAINYGYTF. Combining the CDR3 with reference TRBV19 and TRBJ1-2 gives the whole variable domain DGGITQSPKYLFRKEGQNVTLSCEQNLNHDAMYWYRQDPGQGLRLIYYSQIVNDFQKGDIAEGYSVSREKKESFPLTVTSAQKNPTAFYLCASSIGAINYGYTFGSGTRLTVV.